The source of this T cell receptor beta chain is a study of CD8 T cells in ankylosing spondylitis. Using quantitative 5'-RACE with molecular barcodes, the authors made TCR beta libraries. One entry per CDR3 protein, called by TCRdb with MiXCR from the 5' RACE reads. The table shows around 890,000 distinct CDR3 sequences, with 12% occurring only once. General observations from the study: Reports of some motif variants in reactive arthritis synovial fluid and blood predate this one. A motif in TCR beta, a set of about eight highly homologous variants, appeared characteristic of ankylosing spondylitis blood. Reports say disease-linked clones showed up significantly more in matched ankylosing spondylitis synovial fluid.

The germline V and J ends were trimmed by 4 bases and 0 bases, with 11 bases remaining between them. Germline assignment: CDR1 SGHRS and CDR2 YFSETQ. The CDR3 is made up of 14 amino acids. This clonotype was seen more than once but under ten times. Its antigen is as yet unknown. This chain uses TRBV5-1 with TRBJ2-7; D is undetermined. This TCR was sampled from a male donor with ankylosing spondylitis. The sample taken for sequencing was blood, either unsorted or a sorted T cell fraction (not recorded which). The CDR3 is CASSDYRSSYEQYF. The DNA for the CDR3 is TGCGCCAGCAGCGATTATAGGAGCTCCTACGAGCAGTACTTC.